This T cell receptor beta chain comes out of a study of shared clonotypes between healthy human individuals. Several immunoSEQ plates received, in even portions, the genomic DNA of each subset. This table comes from immunoSEQ multiplex PCR, and its TCRdb copy is limited to in-frame clones, with some not included. Of 1.6 million or so clones in the sample, around 97% were seen once. For this clone: Its target is unknown.

The V gene lost 6 bases and the J gene lost 10 bases, with 10 bases spanning the gap. In germline, CDR1 is MNHNS, CDR2 SASEGT. This CDR3 has 11 amino acids. Study-wide findings and caveats: Naive CD4 clonotypes were shared across a few donors at 5% to 6%. The generation probabilities recorded for non-shared clonotypes fell below those of clonotypes shared by all four donors. Compared with memory subsets, naive subsets generally had larger estimated richness.

This TCR derives from a man aged 25 to 40 in good health. The rearrangement links TRBV6-1 to TRBJ1-5; D gene ambiguous. The specimen was naive CD4+ T cells sorted from blood. Subset: CD45RA+ positively selected. CDR3 bases: TGTGCCAGCAGCCCAAAACCCCCCCAGCATTTT. Amino acid sequence: CASSPKPPQHF.